A selection of T cell receptor beta chains follows, all from one sample in a study of cytomegalovirus exposure and HLA in healthy donors. The method was immunoSEQ multiplex PCR; TCRdb's version includes in-frame clones alone and lacks a portion of them. Among some 150,000 clones, about 89% were seen once, and the ten largest hold about 3.1%. Sequences were obtained from PBMCs. These receptors came from a woman between 18 and 30 years old in good health and CMV-seropositive. Both conserved end residues are part of each CDR3.

J gene | V gene | CDR3 protein
TRBJ2-7 | TRBV19 | CASSMNGFDSYEQYF
TRBJ2-1 | TRBV5-8 | CASSVLRVDEQFF
TRBJ2-1 | TRBV5-4 | CASSWEKSSYNEQFF
TRBJ2-1 | TRBV9 | CASTKTPGLSYNEQFF
TRBJ2-1 | TRBV15 | CATSRDWASGSNEQFF
TRBJ1-5 | TRBV30 | CAWSRQAISNQPQHF
TRBJ1-2 | TRBV13 | CASSLGQGAGYTF
TRBJ2-6 | TRBV23-1 | CASSRRQGSNSGANVLTF
TRBJ1-2 | TRBV19 | CASSSRTANYGYTF
TRBJ2-7 | TRBV6-6 | CASIKEGRGEQYF
TRBJ2-7 | TRBV20-1 | CSAGQGYEQYF
TRBJ2-7 | TRBV5-1 | CASSSPAPDRLGSYEQYF
TRBJ2-2 | TRBV2 | CASVPGLAREGGELFF
TRBJ2-3 | TRBV5-5 | CASSLVASGMSTDTQYF
TRBJ2-7 | TRBV30 | CAWGAVGYEQYF
TRBJ2-5 | TRBV6-5 | CASMKTGRRETQYF
TRBJ1-2 | TRBV2 | CASSGWRGRDRGSYGYTF
TRBJ2-1 | TRBV29-1 | CSVALAGGFSYNEQFF
TRBJ1-1 | TRBV5-1 | CASSLSGYTEAFF
TRBJ2-7 | TRBV11-3 | CASSSRDPYEQYF
TRBJ2-1 | TRBV11-2 | CASSLVALANNEQFF
TRBJ2-3 | TRBV6-4 | CASSGGGAADTQYF
TRBJ2-7 | TRBV13 | CASSVRGGSYEQYF
TRBJ1-2 | TRBV30 | CAWSVSSGYGYTF
TRBJ1-2 | TRBV2 | CASSEQGAAYYGYTF
TRBJ2-7 | TRBV29-1 | CSVASGTSAYEQYF
TRBJ2-7 | TRBV6-4 | CASSDSSILAGNYEQYF
TRBJ2-2 | TRBV19 | CASSIRGGTGVTGELFF
TRBJ2-1 | TRBV4-3 | CASSQVPAGLYNEQFF
TRBJ1-2 | TRBV4-3 | CASSQETGGNGYGYTF
TRBJ2-7 | TRBV7-2 | CASSLAGPSYEQYF
TRBJ2-1 | TRBV7-2 | CASSPDRGSYNEQFF